This T cell receptor beta chain was sequenced during a study of beta chain features in type 1 diabetes. Study-level background: Across all samples, approximately 99 million sorted cells were examined. General study findings and limits: Researchers could not determine here whether HLA type influences TCRB rearrangement. Naive, central memory and Treg TCRB repertoires appeared more alike in patients than in healthy donors. Type 1 diabetes patients had TCRB CDR3s that were shorter (moderately but significantly so) in all four CD4+ subsets.

Via the markers CD45RO/CCR7/CD25/CD127/CD95/CD27, stem cell-like memory, regulatory, central memory and naive CD4+ cells were sorted. V trimming: 4 bases; J trimming: 2 bases; junction bases outside the gene matches: 6. The CDR3 is made up of 15 amino acids. Germline V gives CDR1 SNHLY, CDR2 FYNNEI. A remark on this clone: Its specificity is unknown.

The sequenced template was cDNA made from the entire isolated RNA. Clones were sequenced by immunoSEQ multiplex PCR, and TCRdb holds only the in-frame ones, with some missing. The table has about 660,000 clones, about 14% seen once. The TCR comes from a man younger than 35 with type 1 diabetes. The sequencing sample was made of naive CD4+ T cells from blood. The V call is TRBV2, the J call TRBJ2-3, with 7 bases matching TRBD2. CDR3 in DNA: TGTGCCAGCAGTGCCAGGCTAGCGGACACAGATACGCAGTATTTT. This translates into CASSARLADTDTQYF.